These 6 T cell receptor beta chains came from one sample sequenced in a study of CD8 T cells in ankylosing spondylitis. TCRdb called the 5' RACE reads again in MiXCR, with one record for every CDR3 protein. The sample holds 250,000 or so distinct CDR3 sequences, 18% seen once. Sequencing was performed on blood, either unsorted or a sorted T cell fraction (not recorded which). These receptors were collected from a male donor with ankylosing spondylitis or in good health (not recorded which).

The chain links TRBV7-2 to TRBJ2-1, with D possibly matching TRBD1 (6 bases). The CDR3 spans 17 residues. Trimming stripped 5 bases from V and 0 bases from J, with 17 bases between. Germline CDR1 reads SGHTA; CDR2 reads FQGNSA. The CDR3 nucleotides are TGTGCCAGCAGCATACCGAAACAAGGGGGCTCCTACAATGAGCAGTTCTTC. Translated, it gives CASSIPKQGGSYNEQFF. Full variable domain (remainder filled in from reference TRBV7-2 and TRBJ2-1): GAGVSQSPSNKVTEKGKDVELRCDPISGHTALYWYRQSLGQGLEFLIYFQGNSAPDKSGLPSDRFSAERTGGSVSTLTIQRTQQEDSAVYLCASSIPKQGGSYNEQFFGPGTRLTVL.

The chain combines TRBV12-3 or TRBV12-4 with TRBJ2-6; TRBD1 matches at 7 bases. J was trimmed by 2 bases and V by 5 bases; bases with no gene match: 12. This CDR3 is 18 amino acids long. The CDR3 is CASSNPRDSSAGANVLTF. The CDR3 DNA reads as TGTGCCAGCAGTAACCCACGGGACAGCTCTGCTGGGGCCAACGTCCTGACTTTC.

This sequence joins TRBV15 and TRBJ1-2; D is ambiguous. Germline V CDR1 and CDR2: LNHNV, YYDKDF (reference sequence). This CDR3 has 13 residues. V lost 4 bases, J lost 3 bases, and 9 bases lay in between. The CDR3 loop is CATSNEIYYGYTF. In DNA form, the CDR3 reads TGTGCCACCAGCAACGAGATTTACTATGGCTACACCTTC.

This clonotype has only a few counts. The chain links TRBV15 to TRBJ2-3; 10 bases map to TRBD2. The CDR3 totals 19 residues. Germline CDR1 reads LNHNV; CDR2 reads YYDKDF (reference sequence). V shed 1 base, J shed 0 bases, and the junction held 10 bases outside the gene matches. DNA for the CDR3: TGTGCCACCAGCAGAGGCCACTCCCGGACTAGCGGTAGCACAGATACGCAGTATTTT. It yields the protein CATSRGHSRTSGSTDTQYF.

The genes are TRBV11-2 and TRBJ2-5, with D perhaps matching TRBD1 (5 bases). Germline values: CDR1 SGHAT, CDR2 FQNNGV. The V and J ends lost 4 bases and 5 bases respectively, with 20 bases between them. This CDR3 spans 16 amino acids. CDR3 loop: CASSSGLAPLPETQYF. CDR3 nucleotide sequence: TGTGCCAGCAGCTCAGGGTTAGCCCCCCTTCCGGAGACCCAGTACTTC.

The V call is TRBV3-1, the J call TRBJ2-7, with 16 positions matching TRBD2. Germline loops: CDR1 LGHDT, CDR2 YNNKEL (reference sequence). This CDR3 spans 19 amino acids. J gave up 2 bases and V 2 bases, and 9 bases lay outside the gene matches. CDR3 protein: CASSQLPAGLAGGAYEQYF. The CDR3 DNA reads TGTGCCAGCAGCCAACTCCCCGCGGGACTAGCGGGAGGGGCCTACGAGCAGTACTTC.